This record covers a single TCR beta chain. The antigen remains undetermined. The record originates from a study of T cells expressing NK-cell markers. Notes on the study in general: Once again these clonotypes came out on top in the CD3+CD56-NKG2C+ fraction of a few donors.

Germline V gene data show CDR1 as SGHNT and CDR2 as YYREEE (reference sequence). This CDR3 has 15 residues. Using the 5' RACE reads, TCRdb records one entry per CDR3 protein without DNA. Reported are about 150,000 distinct CDR3 sequences; the ten largest clones contain 10% to 15%. Sequences were obtained from blood T cells: a sorted CD56 or NKG2C T cell subset, CD4+ or CD8+ T cells, or bulk PBMC T cells (not recorded which). V gene TRBV5-4 combines with J gene TRBJ2-1; TCRdb outputs TRBD2, but without DNA this stays unchecked. The clonotype originates from a man younger than 35 in good health. The CDR3 region is CASSPVGTASNEQFF.